This T cell receptor (beta chain) is drawn from a study of a mutant IDH1 vaccine in newly diagnosed glioma (TCRdb year 2021). In the study overall: Across visits V03 through V10, patients got a total of eight vaccinations, given in weeks 1, 3, 5, 7, 11, 15, 19 and 23. Vaccination began 4-6 weeks after radiotherapy alone, or alongside temozolomide cycles in the chemotherapy-containing groups. Of the approximately 35 treated patients, roughly 60% were male and approximately 40% were female, and the mean age was 40.4 years. Prior to enrollment, patients had been given standard therapy consisting of radiotherapy alone, temozolomide alone, or radiochemotherapy with temozolomide, with the combination given to most patients. Peripheral blood was collected at six visits: V03 (baseline), V05, V07, V10, V12 and V13. Longitudinal TCRB deep sequencing was done for 25 to 30 treated patients, wherever samples were available for exploratory analyses.

Libraries were made using the immunoSEQ multiplex PCR assay. Following the manufacturer's protocol, the hsTCRB Kit was used to amplify rearranged TCR beta chain sequences. An Illumina MiSeq was used to sequence the TCRB libraries. The authors' analysis ran thus. Demultiplexing, trimming and gene mapping were performed with the kit vendor's proprietary platform. TCRdb mirrors the immuneACCESS table, restricted to in-frame sequences. Some clones are absent from its copies; in checked studies, under half trace to an unresolved V gene, and the reason for the others is unknown. V, J and clone size are those of that table, while D and trimming were read from the DNA. The sample yields about 40,000 clones; over 70% were counted once. The ten biggest clones cover over 12% of the sample. Turning to this clone: Its binding antigen is unknown. Base qualities are not recorded, but no much larger clone differs from it by a single base.

From the germline V gene (reference sequence), CDR1 is LNHDA and CDR2 is SQIVND. V is clipped by 7 bases and J by 2 bases, and the sequence between their germline boundaries is 11 bases long. The CDR3 runs 13 residues from the cysteine to the phenylalanine. Only the CDR3 part of the read is kept: 39 bases, read in frame from the first base. Sample time point, as interpreted from the label and publication: week 11, during vaccination. Every vaccine dose consisted of 300 ug of a 20-mer mutant IDH1 peptide in Montanide, administered subcutaneously together with topical imiquimod. All donors had newly diagnosed IDH1-mutant astrocytomas of WHO grade 3 or 4 that showed loss of nuclear ATRX. The samples were drawn from NOA16, a multicentre, single-arm, open-label phase I trial in Germany that tested a mutant IDH1 peptide vaccine in humans for the first time. The DNeasy Blood and Tissue Kit was used to extract genomic DNA from EDTA blood for TCRB sequencing.

Findings and caveats that apply to the study as a whole: Pseudoprogression appeared unrelated to alterations in the top peripheral T cell clonotypes detected by TCRB sequencing. The authors stated that sample limitations prevented analyses of patient blood samples from being reproduced. Across multiple MHC alleles, vaccine-induced immune responses were seen in nearly 95% of patients. Availability determined which PBMC samples were chosen for TCRB deep sequencing.

The receptor comes from a woman under 40 with glioma. Some clones in this sample may be carry-over from other donors' samples. The rearranged chain carries TRBV19 and TRBJ1-2; the D gene is perhaps TRBD1, from 6 matching bases. The sequences come from peripheral blood mononuclear cells (PBMCs), collected from a glioma patient whose treatment included an IDH1 peptide vaccine. The nucleotide sequence reads as follows: TGTGCCAGTAATGGTCAGGGGAACTATGGCTACACCTTC. Translated, this is CASNGQGNYGYTF. The CDR3, completed at both ends by the reference TRBV19 and TRBJ1-2 genes, gives the full variable domain DGGITQSPKYLFRKEGQNVTLSCEQNLNHDAMYWYRQDPGQGLRLIYYSQIVNDFQKGDIAEGYSVSREKKESFPLTVTSAQKNPTAFYLCASNGQGNYGYTFGSGTRLTVV.